This T cell receptor (beta chain) emerged from a study of T cells in Graves' hyperthyroidism and ophthalmopathy. Points from the study as a whole: The authors' 13 V-J model separated ophthalmopathy from stable hyperthyroidism. Ophthalmopathy got predicted by the model a median approximately six months before its onset. Blood also showed most of the thyroid clonotypes that were expanded above 0.001.

This clonotype was found many times. The antigen remains unidentified. Using RNA transcripts as the source, TCR beta CDR3 regions were amplified. HTBI primers were used for first-round RT-PCR of the TCR CDR3. TCRdb recomputed calls from the multiplex PCR reads with MiXCR, one row per CDR3 protein. The repertoire holds some 600,000 distinct CDR3 sequences, approximately 15% seen once, with about 5.8% in the top ten. Preceding any ophthalmopathy symptoms, the blood sample dates from first hyperthyroidism diagnosis. V lost 3 bases and J lost 0; bases outside the gene matches: 10. In germline, CDR1 is SGHAT, CDR2 FQNNGV. This CDR3 is built from 17 residues.

The chain is built from TRBV11-2 and TRBJ1-1; 7 positions match TRBD1. Specimen: blood. This sequence was found in a woman aged 30 to 39 with Graves' hyperthyroidism that later progressed to Graves' ophthalmopathy. The CDR3 here is CASSLGSAGTVNTEAFF. The CDR3 DNA follows: TGTGCCAGCAGCTTGGGTTCGGCCGGGACAGTGAACACTGAAGCTTTCTTT.